The 23 T cell receptor beta chains below were found in one sample sequenced in a study of blood T cells in healthy people across ages. Next came a second PCR, run for about 6 to 12 cycles, which used a sample-barcoded 5' primer along with a J-beta primer mix. TCRdb called the 5' RACE reads again in MiXCR, with one record for every CDR3 protein. Among roughly 1.4 million distinct CDR3 sequences listed, approximately 59% were seen once. The sequenced sample was blood. The receptor set was obtained from a young man in good health.

The table lists this clonotype with a few counts. In DNA, the CDR3 is TGCAGCGTTCTCTTGGAGACCCAGTACTTC. It translates to CSVLLETQYF. The chain combines TRBV29-1 with TRBJ2-5; D unresolved. CDR3 length equals 10 residues. In germline, CDR1 is SQVTM, CDR2 ANQGSEA. Trimming shortened V by 5 bases and J by 5 bases, and 6 bases separated the two germline ends.

The chain recombines TRBV20-1 with TRBJ1-4; no clear D. Germline assignment: CDR1 DFQATT and CDR2 SNEGSKA (reference sequence). The CDR3 consists of 14 residues. Trimming shortened V by 5 bases and J by 8 bases, and 18 bases separated the two germline ends. Written as DNA, the CDR3 is TGCAGTGCTGAGAACAGCCCTGGAAAAGAAAAACTGTTTTTT. This translates into CSAENSPGKEKLFF.

This chain uses TRBV5-1 with TRBJ2-5; TRBD2 matches at 9 bases. The CDR3 sequence is 15 residues long. CDR1 is SGHRS, CDR2 YFSETQ, per germline. Trimming at V came to 3 bases and at J to 2 bases, leaving 5 bases not matched to a gene. CDR3 sequence (DNA): TGCGCCAGCAGCTCCCTAGCGGGATCACAAGAGACCCAGTACTTC. Its translation is CASSSLAGSQETQYF.

CDR3 region: CASSYITPGQFDSPLHF. The CDR3 region has the DNA TGTGCCAGCAGTTACATCACACCGGGACAGTTTGATTCACCCCTCCACTTT. The V gene is TRBV6-5, the J gene TRBJ1-6, with 7 bases fitting TRBD1. The CDR3 has 17 residues. The V gene end was trimmed by 2 bases and the J gene end by 8 bases; junction bases not matched to a gene: 12. Looked up from germline, CDR1 is MNHEY and CDR2 is SVGAGI.

V gene TRBV12-3 or TRBV12-4 combines with J gene TRBJ2-5; TRBD1 matches at 9 bases. There are 15 residues in the CDR3. V was pared by 5 bases and J by 11 bases, with 15 bases of the junction left unmatched. The CDR3 spells CASSAPGQGNNEQYF. In DNA form, the CDR3 reads TGTGCCAGCAGTGCTCCGGGACAGGGCAACAATGAGCAGTACTTC.

The J gene is TRBJ2-1, the V gene TRBV5-1; D is unresolved. Trimming took off 1 base at V and 0 bases at J, with 17 bases between the two ends. Germline CDR1 SGHRS, CDR2 YFSETQ. The CDR3 totals 18 residues. CDR3 DNA: TGCGCCAGCAGCTTGAATCTTTTGCAGAGCAGCTCCTACAATGAGCAGTTCTTC. Amino acid sequence: CASSLNLLQSSSYNEQFF.

This clonotype was seen more than once but under ten times. This chain links TRBV6-2 or TRBV6-3 with TRBJ2-4; 7 nucleotides match TRBD2. Germline values: CDR1 MNHEY, CDR2 SVGEGT. This CDR3 is 12 amino acids long. Trimming took 4 bases from V and 13 from J; bases not matched to a gene: 7. The CDR3 protein is CASSFSRGEQYF. The CDR3 DNA reads as TGTGCCAGCAGTTTCTCTCGGGGGGAGCAGTACTTC.

Written as DNA, the CDR3 is TGTGCCAGCAGCCAACGTCCCCACGAGCAGTACTTC. Its translation is CASSQRPHEQYF. The chain uses TRBV3-1 and TRBJ2-5; D not resolved. Gene TRBJ2-7 matches the end of the DNA better, so the J call may be wrong. This CDR3 has 12 amino acids. Germline-derived CDR1 and CDR2 are LGHDT and YNNKEL (reference sequence).

V is TRBV28 and J is TRBJ2-1, with a tentative D call TRBD2 (5 bases). V was shortened by 8 bases and J by 8 bases, with 16 bases between the two germline ends. This CDR3 contains 13 residues. Germline CDR1 reads MDHEN; CDR2 reads SYDVKM. CDR3: CASLYFEGDEQFF. Written as DNA, the CDR3 is TGTGCCAGCCTATATTTTGAGGGCGATGAGCAGTTCTTC.

The chain recombines TRBV11-2 with TRBJ2-3, with D perhaps being TRBD1 or TRBD2 (5 bases each). V was pared by 5 bases and J by 3 bases, with 18 bases between. Germline CDR1 and CDR2: SGHAT and FQNNGV. The CDR3 extends over 16 amino acids. The CDR3 DNA is TGTGCCAGCAGCCCTTGGGGGAACTCGGGGACAGATACGCAGTATTTT. Translating gives CASSPWGNSGTDTQYF.

V usage is TRBV4-3 and J usage is TRBJ2-1; 8 bases agree with TRBD1. The end of the DNA is better explained by TRBJ2-7, so the J call may be wrong. The CDR3 has 19 amino acids. Per germline, CDR1 LGHNA and CDR2 YSLEER. This CDR3 is CASSQDAGGGLATYNEQYF. DNA of the CDR3: TGCGCCAGCAGCCAAGATGCAGGGGGCGGCCTAGCGACCTACAATGAGCAGTACTTC.

This rearrangement joins TRBV4-1 to TRBJ2-7, with D perhaps TRBD2 (5 bases). Germline CDR1 MGHRA, CDR2 YSYEKL. With 0 bases removed from V and 6 bases from J, the gap between germline ends came to 15 bases. The length of the CDR3 is 15 residues. CDR3 sequence: CASSQEREVGCEQYF. As DNA, the CDR3 is TGCGCCAGCAGCCAAGAGAGGGAAGTAGGCTGCGAGCAGTACTTC.

This clonotype came up a few times. The chain joins TRBV7-2 to TRBJ2-7, with TRBD2 identical over 7 bases. Per germline, CDR1 SGHTA and CDR2 FQGNSA. The CDR3 runs to 13 residues. Trimming took 6 bases from V and 3 from J; bases not matched to a gene: 5. CDR3 sequence: CASSKWGGYEQYF. The CDR3 DNA reads as TGTGCCAGCAGTAAATGGGGGGGCTACGAGCAGTACTTC.

The V call is TRBV7-6, the J call TRBJ2-7; D call uncertain. CDR3 size: 15 residues. The V end lost 4 bases, the J end lost 2 bases, and 15 bases lay between the germline ends. The V gene's germline CDR1 is SGHVS and CDR2 FNYEAQ. In nucleotides, the CDR3 is TGTGCCAGCAGCTCCGATGACGGCCTTCCCTACGAGCAGTACTTC. It translates to CASSSDDGLPYEQYF.

J is TRBJ2-7 and V is TRBV29-1; perhaps TRBD2 as D (5 bases). V lost 2 bases and J lost 0, with 14 bases in between. Per the germline V gene, CDR1 is SQVTM and CDR2 is ANQGSEA. The CDR3 loop spans 15 amino acids. The CDR3 reads CSVERAIEGSYEQYF. The CDR3 DNA sequence: TGCAGCGTTGAACGGGCAATAGAGGGCTCCTACGAGCAGTACTTC.

In its sample, this clonotype was seen a few times. The chain couples TRBV6-2 or TRBV6-3 to TRBJ2-1; the match to TRBD2 covers 8 bases. The CDR3 sequence is 20 residues long. From germline, CDR1 is MNHEY and CDR2 SVGEGT. V shed 2 bases, J shed 0 bases, and the junction held 15 bases outside the gene matches. The CDR3 DNA follows: TGTGCCAGCAGTTACAATAGCGGGACACCCATCAAGAGCTCCTACAATGAGCAGTTCTTC. Its protein product is CASSYNSGTPIKSSYNEQFF.

A few counts support this clonotype. The gene calls are TRBV5-5 and TRBJ2-7; D gene uncertain. The CDR3 is made up of 15 amino acids. V lost 0 bases and J lost 4, with 14 bases in between. Germline V gives CDR1 SGHKS, CDR2 YYEKEE (reference sequence). CDR3 in amino acids: CASSLEGWVGYEQYF. The CDR3 DNA reads TGTGCCAGCAGCTTGGAAGGCTGGGTTGGTTACGAGCAGTACTTC.

The genes are TRBV11-2 and TRBJ2-5; no clear D gene. Trimming shortened V by 1 base and J by 1 base, and 10 bases separated the two germline ends. CDR1 and CDR2 (germline): SGHAT, FQNNGV. This CDR3 spans 15 amino acids. The DNA for the CDR3 is TGTGCCAGCAGCTTAGGTTGGGGTCCCCAAGAGACCCAGTACTTC. Translation: CASSLGWGPQETQYF.

As DNA, the CDR3 is TGTGCCAGCAGCTTACCGTTAACAGGGTACAATGAGCAGTTCTTC. Residues: CASSLPLTGYNEQFF. V gene TRBV7-9 combines with J gene TRBJ2-1, with D possibly being TRBD1 (6 bases). V was shortened by 2 bases and J by 4 bases, with 12 bases between the two germline ends. The CDR3 totals 15 residues. CDR1 is SEHNR, CDR2 FQNEAQ, per germline (reference sequence).

The CDR3 is CASSTSGGIGGDNEQFF. The CDR3 nucleotides are TGTGCCAGCAGTACTAGCGGGGGGATCGGAGGGGACAATGAGCAGTTCTTC. The chain recombines TRBV28 with TRBJ2-1; 12 positions agree with TRBD2. V was clipped by 5 bases and J by 5 bases; unmatched bases: 10. The germline CDR1 and CDR2 sequences are MDHEN and SYDVKM. This CDR3 region has 17 residues.

Written as DNA, the CDR3 is TGTGCCAGCAGCCCCCAAAACAGGTACCAAGAGACCCAGTACTTC. It codes for CASSPQNRYQETQYF. This sequence joins TRBV3-1 and TRBJ2-5; tentative D call: TRBD1 (5 bases). V was trimmed by 4 bases and J by 0 bases, leaving 12 bases between them. CDR3 length: 15 residues. CDR1 is LGHDT, CDR2 YNNKEL, per germline (reference sequence).

This sequence joins TRBV7-9 and TRBJ2-3; TRBD2 agrees at 11 bases. Germline CDR1 is SEHNR and CDR2 is FQNEAQ (reference sequence). The length of the CDR3 is 15 residues. The J segment lost 3 bases and the V segment lost 8 bases, leaving 7 bases of the junction unmatched. The CDR3: CASRVSGRGTDTQYF. CDR3 sequence (DNA): TGTGCCAGCCGCGTTAGCGGGAGGGGTACAGATACGCAGTATTTT.

This chain links TRBV20-1 with TRBJ2-1; 8 bases map to TRBD1. The J call is in doubt because the DNA end fits TRBJ2-7 better. This CDR3 is built from 18 residues. Per germline, CDR1 DFQATT and CDR2 SNEGSKA (reference sequence). The CDR3: CSARVLGGDRRGWGEQYF. The CDR3 DNA reads as TGCAGTGCTAGAGTTTTAGGAGGGGACAGGAGAGGTTGGGGGGAGCAGTACTTC.